Listed below are T cell receptor beta chains from one sample, sequenced in a study of response to subunit inactivated influenza vaccine. TCRdb called the RT-PCR reads again in MiXCR, with one record for every CDR3 protein. The sample carries almost 250,000 distinct CDR3 sequences, roughly an eighth recorded once. The starting material was non-naive T cells sorted from PBMCs, obtained around two weeks before vaccination. All receptors come from a man aged 50 or older who received an inactivated influenza vaccine. Each CDR3 is given with its conserved first and last residue. Fields, in order: clone size, V gene, D gene, J gene, CDR3 protein, CDR3 DNA. A D gene is named only where the DNA matches it firmly. Where a row states a size, it is once, few, many or the class of an expanded clone; other rows omit it.

>-|TRBV11-1|-|TRBJ2-5
CASSSARDSKETQYF
TGTGCCAGCAGCTCAGCCAGGGATTCGAAAGAGACCCAGTACTTC
>-|TRBV28|-|TRBJ2-5
CASRTKETQYF
TGTGCCAGCAGGACGAAAGAGACCCAGTACTTC
>-|TRBV24-1|TRBD2|TRBJ2-1
CATSGIGGSSYNEQFF
TGTGCCACCAGTGGTATCGGGGGGAGCTCCTACAATGAGCAGTTCTTC
>-|TRBV15|TRBD2|TRBJ2-4
CATSREGGGQNIQYF
TGTGCCACCAGCAGAGAGGGGGGAGGGCAAAACATTCAGTACTTC
>few|TRBV14|-|TRBJ2-7
CASSLVSFSYEQYF
TGTGCCAGCAGCCTTGTCAGCTTCTCCTACGAGCAGTACTTC
>many|TRBV5-1|-|TRBJ1-2
CASSSTSGGVYGYTF
TGCGCCAGCAGCTCTACCTCGGGGGGAGTCTATGGCTACACCTTC
>many|TRBV7-2|-|TRBJ1-2
CASSLVPEVPYGYTF
TGTGCCAGCAGCTTAGTGCCGGAGGTACCATATGGCTACACCTTC
>-|TRBV25-1|-|TRBJ1-5
CASSESEGTQHF
TGTGCCAGCAGTGAATCCGAGGGGACCCAGCATTTT
>-|TRBV7-2|-|TRBJ2-7
CASSLLLGSGEQYF
TGTGCCAGCAGCTTACTTCTGGGGTCGGGCGAGCAGTACTTC
>-|TRBV28|-|TRBJ1-5
CAGSSDSRNQPQHF
TGTGCCGGGAGCTCGGACAGTCGCAATCAGCCCCAGCATTTT
>few|TRBV20-1|-|TRBJ2-1
CSARVGAAGYYNEQFF
TGCAGTGCTAGAGTTGGGGCTGCGGGGTACTACAATGAGCAGTTCTTC
>-|TRBV20-1|-|TRBJ2-5
CSAIRGIGETQYF
TGCAGTGCTATAAGGGGGATTGGGGAGACCCAGTACTTC
>-|TRBV7-9|TRBD2|TRBJ2-1
CASIPRGSLYNEQFF
TGTGCCAGCATTCCCCGCGGGAGTTTATACAATGAGCAGTTCTTC
>many|TRBV29-1|-|TRBJ2-3
CSVERGAVTDTQYF
TGCAGCGTTGAAAGGGGGGCAGTCACAGATACGCAGTATTTT
>few|TRBV7-9|-|TRBJ1-1
CASSSQGSFATSEAFF
TGTGCCAGCAGCTCTCAGGGCTCTTTTGCTACTTCTGAAGCTTTCTTT
>few|TRBV20-1|-|TRBJ1-4
CSASIGGLFEKLFF
TGCAGTGCTAGTATTGGAGGCCTTTTCGAAAAACTGTTTTTT
>many|TRBV18|-|TRBJ2-1
CASSLTEGNEQFF
TGTGCCAGCTCACTCACGGAGGGCAATGAGCAGTTCTTC
>many|TRBV12-3/TRBV12-4|-|TRBJ1-5
CASSKTGGGQPQHF
TGTGCCAGCAGTAAGACAGGAGGCGGTCAGCCCCAGCATTTT
>many|TRBV30|TRBD1|TRBJ1-1
CAWSGTGGNTEAFF
TGTGCCTGGAGTGGGACAGGGGGGAACACTGAAGCTTTCTTT
>-|TRBV5-1|-|TRBJ1-5
CASSLGQGFGQPQHF
TGCGCCAGCAGCTTGGGCCAGGGTTTCGGTCAGCCCCAGCATTTT
>-|TRBV14|-|TRBJ2-5
CASSQGDGQTQYF
TGTGCCAGCAGCCAGGGTGACGGCCAGACCCAGTACTTC
>few|TRBV6-2/TRBV6-3|-|TRBJ2-7
CASSSPGRRSYEQYF
TGTGCCAGCAGTTCTCCGGGACGGAGGTCCTACGAGCAGTACTTC
>-|TRBV5-1|-|TRBJ2-7
CASSPLVGREQYF
TGCGCCAGCAGCCCACTCGTGGGAAGGGAGCAGTACTTC
>-|TRBV4-3|-|TRBJ2-7
CASSQIGSGEQYF
TGCGCCAGCAGCCAAATCGGGTCAGGCGAGCAGTACTTC